Listed below are T cell receptor beta chains from one sample, sequenced in a study of CD8 T cells in Susac syndrome. TCRdb recomputed calls from the immunoSEQ multiplex PCR reads with MiXCR, one row per CDR3 protein. Among under 200,000 distinct CDR3 sequences, 90% to 95% were seen once, and the ten largest hold more than 0.12%. The specimen was CD4+ T cells from PBMCs. The source of these receptors is a human donor in good health. The CDR3 runs from the conserved cysteine through the conserved F or W. Each record gives: J gene, clone size, V gene, D gene, CDR3 protein, CDR3 DNA. D genes are given only for firm matches. Clone sizes are given selectively: once, few, many, or a class where the clone is expanded.

TRBJ2-7 once TRBV5-1 NA CASSLEPGSYEQYF TGCGCCAGCAGCTTGGAGCCAGGCTCCTACGAGCAGTACTTC
TRBJ2-1 NA TRBV29-1 NA CSVERGASANEQFF TGCAGCGTTGAAAGGGGGGCGTCGGCCAATGAGCAGTTCTTC
TRBJ2-4 once TRBV15 TRBD1 CATSRGQGNIQYF TGTGCCACCAGCAGGGGACAGGGAAACATTCAGTACTTC
TRBJ2-3 NA TRBV9 NA CASSVESGDTQYF TGTGCCAGCAGCGTAGAATCCGGAGATACGCAGTATTTT
TRBJ2-5 NA TRBV12-3/TRBV12-4 NA CASSFAGPIEETQYF TGTGCCAGCAGTTTCGCAGGACCCATCGAGGAGACCCAGTACTTC
TRBJ2-1 NA TRBV29-1 TRBD1 CSTSPGQGARNEQFF TGCAGCACCAGTCCGGGACAGGGGGCGCGTAATGAGCAGTTCTTC
TRBJ2-6 NA TRBV5-4 NA CASSSTVNSGANVLTF TGTGCCAGCAGCTCCACGGTGAACTCTGGGGCCAACGTCCTGACTTTC
TRBJ2-7 NA TRBV20-1 TRBD1 CSARVAGGLTYEQYF TGCAGTGCTAGAGTGGCAGGGGGTCTCACCTACGAGCAGTACTTC
TRBJ2-5 NA TRBV9 NA CASSAPGPGVLETQYF TGTGCCAGCAGCGCCCCGGGCCCGGGGGTTTTGGAGACCCAGTACTTC
TRBJ2-5 NA TRBV20-1 NA CSAPGPGGAWETQYF TGCAGTGCTCCCGGTCCTGGAGGGGCTTGGGAGACCCAGTACTTC
TRBJ2-7 once TRBV20-1 NA CSARGFEGARGEQYF TGCAGTGCTAGGGGATTTGAGGGGGCGCGGGGAGAGCAGTACTTC
TRBJ2-7 NA TRBV13 TRBD1 CASSNRGLHEQYF TGTGCCAGCAGCAACAGGGGGCTCCACGAGCAGTACTTC
TRBJ2-5 NA TRBV10-3 TRBD2 CAISEPTRGEETQYF TGTGCCATCAGTGAGCCGACCCGGGGGGAAGAGACCCAGTACTTC
TRBJ2-5 NA TRBV7-7 NA CASSSAPRETQYF TGTGCTAGCAGCTCCGCCCCTAGGGAGACCCAGTACTTC
TRBJ2-6 once TRBV12-3/TRBV12-4 NA CASSLRGANVLTF TGTGCCAGCAGTTTACGTGGGGCCAACGTCCTGACTTTC
TRBJ1-5 few TRBV24-1 NA CATSDIPGQPQHF TGTGCCACCAGTGATATCCCCGGACAGCCCCAGCATTTT
TRBJ2-3 NA TRBV20-1 NA CSARAPASVGTDTQYF TGCAGTGCTAGAGCCCCCGCTAGCGTTGGCACAGATACGCAGTATTTT
TRBJ2-5 NA TRBV25-1 TRBD2 CASSDLTGGGETQYF TGTGCCAGCAGTGACCTGACCGGGGGAGGGGAGACCCAGTACTTC
TRBJ2-5 NA TRBV27 TRBD1 CASSNRGEETQYF TGTGCCAGCAGCAACAGGGGTGAGGAGACCCAGTACTTC
TRBJ2-4 NA TRBV18 NA CASSPAELLAKNIQYF TGTGCCAGCTCACCAGCAGAACTCTTAGCCAAAAACATTCAGTACTTC
TRBJ1-2 NA TRBV21-1 NA CASSDTGTGTNGYTF TGTGCCAGCAGCGACACAGGGACAGGGACGAACGGCTACACCTTC
TRBJ2-5 NA TRBV25-1 NA CASSGETQYF TGTGCCAGCAGTGGAGAGACCCAGTACTTC
TRBJ1-5 NA TRBV20-1 NA CSARRGGELQPQHF TGCAGTGCTAGAAGGGGGGGCGAGTTACAGCCCCAGCATTTT
TRBJ2-1 NA TRBV9 TRBD1 CASSVGRGLVNEQFF TGTGCCAGCAGCGTAGGCAGGGGGCTCGTCAATGAGCAGTTCTTC
TRBJ2-7 NA TRBV20-1 NA CSARRGDGSYEQYF TGCAGTGCTCGGCGAGGGGACGGCTCCTACGAGCAGTACTTC
TRBJ2-7 few TRBV30 NA CAWSLGRSYEQYF TGTGCCTGGAGTCTTGGGCGCTCCTACGAGCAGTACTTC
TRBJ1-5 NA TRBV20-1 NA CSASRVNQPQHF TGCAGTGCTAGTCGTGTCAATCAGCCCCAGCATTTT
TRBJ2-7 NA TRBV20-1 NA CSARDPGISNYEQYF TGCAGTGCTAGAGATCCCGGGATTTCGAACTACGAGCAGTACTTC